The sequence of this TCR beta chain was determined in a study of spatial heterogeneity in lung cancer. Study outcomes and limitations: The estimate shows that only approximately 7% of tumor T cells were covered for alpha and 12% to 15% for beta chains. Expanded intratumoral alpha and beta TCR counts tracked tumor mutation counts.

At least ten counts were recorded for this clonotype. The antigen remains undetermined. The CDR3 spans 11 residues. The V gene lost 6 bases and the J gene lost 6 bases, with 7 bases spanning the gap. CDR1 and CDR2 (germline): ENHRY, SYGVKD. TCRdb analysed the 5' RACE reads with MiXCR anew, one entry per CDR3 protein. Counted here are over 4,000 distinct CDR3 sequences, just under 30% occurring once; the ten biggest clones make up about 26%. Time point reported: sample taken at primary tumor resection. Patients with untreated early-stage non-small cell lung cancer, numbering 55 to 75, were the donors. The authors sequenced whole RNA from tumor, nontumor lung or frozen PBMC without sorting.

This TCR came from a female donor with early-stage non-small cell lung cancer. The rearrangement uses TRBV10-3 and TRBJ2-3; possibly TRBD1 or TRBD2 for D (5 bases each). This specimen consisted of lung tumor tissue, obtained at surgery. The CDR3 is CAIRWGDTQYF. The CDR3 nucleotides read TGTGCCATCAGATGGGGGGATACGCAGTATTTT.